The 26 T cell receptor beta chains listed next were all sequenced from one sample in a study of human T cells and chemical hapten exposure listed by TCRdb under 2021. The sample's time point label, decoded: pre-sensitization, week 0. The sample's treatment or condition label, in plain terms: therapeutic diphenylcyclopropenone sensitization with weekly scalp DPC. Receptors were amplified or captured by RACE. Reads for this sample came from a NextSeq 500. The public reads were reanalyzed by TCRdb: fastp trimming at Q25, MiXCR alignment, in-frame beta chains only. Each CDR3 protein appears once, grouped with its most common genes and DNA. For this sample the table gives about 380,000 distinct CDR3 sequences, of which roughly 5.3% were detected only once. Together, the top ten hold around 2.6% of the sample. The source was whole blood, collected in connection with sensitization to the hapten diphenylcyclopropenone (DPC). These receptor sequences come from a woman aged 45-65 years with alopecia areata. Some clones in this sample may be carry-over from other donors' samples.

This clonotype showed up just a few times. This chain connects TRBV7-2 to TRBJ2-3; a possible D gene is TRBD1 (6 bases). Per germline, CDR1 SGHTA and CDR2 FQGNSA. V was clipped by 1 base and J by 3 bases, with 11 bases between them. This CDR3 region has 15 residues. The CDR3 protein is CASSLDRDSTDTQYF. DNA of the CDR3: TGTGCCAGCAGCTTAGACAGGGATTCGACAGATACGCAGTATTTT. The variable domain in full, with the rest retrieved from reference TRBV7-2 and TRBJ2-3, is GAGVSQSPSNKVTEKGKDVELRCDPISGHTALYWYRQSLGQGLEFLIYFQGNSAPDKSGLPSDRFSAERTGGSVSTLTIQRTQQEDSAVYLCASSLDRDSTDTQYFGPGTRLTVL.

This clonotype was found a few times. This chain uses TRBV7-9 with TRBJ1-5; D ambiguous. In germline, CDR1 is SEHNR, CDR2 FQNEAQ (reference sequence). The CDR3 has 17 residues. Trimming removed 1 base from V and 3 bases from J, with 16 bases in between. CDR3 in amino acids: CASSLGVLAGDNQPQHF. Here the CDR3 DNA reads TGTGCCAGCAGCTTAGGGGTGTTGGCAGGAGACAATCAGCCCCAGCATTTT.

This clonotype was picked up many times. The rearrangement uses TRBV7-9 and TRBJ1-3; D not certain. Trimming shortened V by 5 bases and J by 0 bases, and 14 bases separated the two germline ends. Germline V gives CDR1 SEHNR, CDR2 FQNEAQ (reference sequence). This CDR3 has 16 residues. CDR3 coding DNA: TGTGCCAGCAGCCGTCTTGCTTCAAGCTCTGGAAACACCATATATTTT. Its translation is CASSRLASSSGNTIYF.

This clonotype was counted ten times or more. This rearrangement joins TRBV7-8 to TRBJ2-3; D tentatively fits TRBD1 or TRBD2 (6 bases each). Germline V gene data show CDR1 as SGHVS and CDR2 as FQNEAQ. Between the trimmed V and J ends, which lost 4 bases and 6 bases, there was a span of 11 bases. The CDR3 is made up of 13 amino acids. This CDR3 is CASSSRGADTQYF. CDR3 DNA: TGTGCCAGCAGCTCGAGGGGGGCGGATACGCAGTATTTT.

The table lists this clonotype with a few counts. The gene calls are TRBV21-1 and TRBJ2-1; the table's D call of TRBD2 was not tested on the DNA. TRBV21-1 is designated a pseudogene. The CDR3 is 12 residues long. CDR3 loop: CASSTSVNEQFF. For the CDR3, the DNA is TGTGCCAGCAGTACTAGCGTCAATGAGCAGTTCTTC.

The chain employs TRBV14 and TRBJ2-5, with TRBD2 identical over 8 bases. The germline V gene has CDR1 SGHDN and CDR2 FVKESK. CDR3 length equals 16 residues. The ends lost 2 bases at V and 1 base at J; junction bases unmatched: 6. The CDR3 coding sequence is TGTGCCAGCAGCCAAAAGCTAGCGGGTTTCCAAGAGACCCAGTACTTC. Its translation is CASSQKLAGFQETQYF.

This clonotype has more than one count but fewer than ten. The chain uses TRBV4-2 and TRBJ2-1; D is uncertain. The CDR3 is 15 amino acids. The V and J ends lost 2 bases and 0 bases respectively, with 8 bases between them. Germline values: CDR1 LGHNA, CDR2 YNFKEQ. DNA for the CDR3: TGTGCCAGCAGCCAAAGAGCGAGCTCCTACAATGAGCAGTTCTTC. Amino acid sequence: CASSQRASSYNEQFF.

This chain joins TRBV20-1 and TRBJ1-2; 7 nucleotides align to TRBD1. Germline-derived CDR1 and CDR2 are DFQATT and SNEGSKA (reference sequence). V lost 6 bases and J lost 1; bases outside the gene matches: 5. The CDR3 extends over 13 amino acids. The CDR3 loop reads CSAPQGSNYGYTF. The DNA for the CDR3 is TGCAGTGCACCACAGGGGAGTAACTATGGCTACACCTTC.

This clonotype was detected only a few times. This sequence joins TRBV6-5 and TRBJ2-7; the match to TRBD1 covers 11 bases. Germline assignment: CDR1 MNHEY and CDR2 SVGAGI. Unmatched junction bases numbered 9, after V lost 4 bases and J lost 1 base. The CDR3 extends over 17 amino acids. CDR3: CASSSDRGRDTSYEQYF. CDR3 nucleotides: TGTGCCAGCAGTTCGGACAGGGGGCGCGACACTTCCTACGAGCAGTACTTC.

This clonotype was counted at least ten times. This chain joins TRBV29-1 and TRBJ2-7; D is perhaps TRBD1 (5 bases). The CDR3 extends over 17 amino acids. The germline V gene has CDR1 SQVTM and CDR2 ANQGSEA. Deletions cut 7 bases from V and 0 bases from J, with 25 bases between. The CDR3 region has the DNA TGCAGCGCCGAGATTTACCGAAGGGGCAACCCCTCCTACGAGCAGTACTTC. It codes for CSAEIYRRGNPSYEQYF.

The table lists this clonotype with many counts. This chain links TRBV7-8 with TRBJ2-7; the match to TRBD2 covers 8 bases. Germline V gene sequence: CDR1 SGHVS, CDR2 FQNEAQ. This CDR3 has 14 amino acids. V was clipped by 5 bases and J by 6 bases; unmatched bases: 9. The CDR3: CASSPETSVGEQYF. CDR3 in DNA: TGTGCCAGCAGCCCGGAGACTAGCGTAGGCGAGCAGTACTTC.

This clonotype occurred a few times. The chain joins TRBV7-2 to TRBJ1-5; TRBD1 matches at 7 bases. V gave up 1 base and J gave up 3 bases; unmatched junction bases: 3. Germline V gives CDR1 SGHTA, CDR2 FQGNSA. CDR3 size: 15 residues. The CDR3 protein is CASSLVGQVNQPQHF. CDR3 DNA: TGTGCCAGCAGCTTAGTTGGACAGGTCAATCAGCCCCAGCATTTT.

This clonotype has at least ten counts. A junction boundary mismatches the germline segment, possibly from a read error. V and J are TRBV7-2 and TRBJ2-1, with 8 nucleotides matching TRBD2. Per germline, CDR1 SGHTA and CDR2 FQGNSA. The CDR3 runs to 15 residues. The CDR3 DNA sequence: TGTGCCAGCAGCTTAACGGTAGCGGGATACAGTGAGCAGTTCTTC. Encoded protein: CASSLTVAGYSEQFF.

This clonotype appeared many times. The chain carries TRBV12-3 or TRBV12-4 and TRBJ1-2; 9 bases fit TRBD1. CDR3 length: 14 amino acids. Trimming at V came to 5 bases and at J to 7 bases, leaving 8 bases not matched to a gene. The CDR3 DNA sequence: TGTGCCAGCAGTGGACAGGGGCCCCTTCGTGGCTACACCTTC. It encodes CASSGQGPLRGYTF.

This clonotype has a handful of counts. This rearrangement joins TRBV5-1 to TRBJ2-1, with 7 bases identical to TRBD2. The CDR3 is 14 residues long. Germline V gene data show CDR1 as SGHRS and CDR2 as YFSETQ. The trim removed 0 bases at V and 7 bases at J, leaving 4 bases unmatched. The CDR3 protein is CASSLALATNEQFF. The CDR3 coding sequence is TGCGCCAGCAGCTTGGCACTAGCGACGAATGAGCAGTTCTTC.

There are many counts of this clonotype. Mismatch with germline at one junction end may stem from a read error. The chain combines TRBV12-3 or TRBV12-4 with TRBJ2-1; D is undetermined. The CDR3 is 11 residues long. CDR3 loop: CASSLGNEQFF. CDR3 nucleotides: TGTGCCAGCAGCTTAGGCAATGAGCAGTTCTTC.

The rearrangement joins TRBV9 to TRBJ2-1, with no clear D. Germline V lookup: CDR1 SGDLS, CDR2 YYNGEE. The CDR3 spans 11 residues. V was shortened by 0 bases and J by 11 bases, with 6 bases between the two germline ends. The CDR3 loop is CASSVGDKQFF. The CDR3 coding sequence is TGTGCCAGCAGCGTAGGAGATAAGCAGTTCTTC.

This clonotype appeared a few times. CDR3 coding DNA: TGTGCCAGCAGTTCCTCGTTCACCCGAAACTCTGGGGCCAACGTCCTGACTTTC. Translating gives CASSSSFTRNSGANVLTF. This sequence joins TRBV12-3 or TRBV12-4 and TRBJ2-6; D is uncertain. Trimming left V 4 bases short and J 0 bases short, with 16 bases between. CDR3 length: 18 residues.

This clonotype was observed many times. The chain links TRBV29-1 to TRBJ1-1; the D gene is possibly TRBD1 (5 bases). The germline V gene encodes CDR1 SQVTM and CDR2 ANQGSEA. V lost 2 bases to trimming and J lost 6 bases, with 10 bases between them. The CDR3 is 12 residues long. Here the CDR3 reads CSVEKGRAEAFF. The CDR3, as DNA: TGCAGCGTTGAAAAGGGGAGGGCTGAAGCTTTCTTT. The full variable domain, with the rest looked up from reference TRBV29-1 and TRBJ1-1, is SAVISQKPSRDICQRGTSLTIQCQVDSQVTMMFWYRQQPGQSLTLIATANQGSEATYESGFVIDKFPISRPNLTFSTLTVSNMSPEDSSIYLCSVEKGRAEAFFGQGTRLTVV.

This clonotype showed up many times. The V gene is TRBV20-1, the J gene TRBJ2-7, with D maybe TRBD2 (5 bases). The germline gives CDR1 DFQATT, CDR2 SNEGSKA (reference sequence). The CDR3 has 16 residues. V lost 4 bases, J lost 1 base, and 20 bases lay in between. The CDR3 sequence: CSAISGPVGSSYEQYF. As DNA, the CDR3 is TGCAGTGCTATCTCTGGACCGGTGGGGAGTTCCTACGAGCAGTACTTC.

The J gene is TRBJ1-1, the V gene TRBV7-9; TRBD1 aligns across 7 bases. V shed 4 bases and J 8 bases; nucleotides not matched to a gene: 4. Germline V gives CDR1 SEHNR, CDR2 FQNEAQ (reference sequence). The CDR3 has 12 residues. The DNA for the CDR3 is TGTGCCAGCAGCTCGGAGGACAGGGAAGCTTTCTTT. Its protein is CASSSEDREAFF.

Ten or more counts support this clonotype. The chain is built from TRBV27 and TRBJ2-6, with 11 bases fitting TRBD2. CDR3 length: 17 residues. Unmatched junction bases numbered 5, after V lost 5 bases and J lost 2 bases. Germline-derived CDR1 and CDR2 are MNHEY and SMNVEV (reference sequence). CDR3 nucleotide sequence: TGTGCCAGCAGTGGACTAGCGGGTAATACTGGGGCCAACGTCCTGACTTTC. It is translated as CASSGLAGNTGANVLTF.

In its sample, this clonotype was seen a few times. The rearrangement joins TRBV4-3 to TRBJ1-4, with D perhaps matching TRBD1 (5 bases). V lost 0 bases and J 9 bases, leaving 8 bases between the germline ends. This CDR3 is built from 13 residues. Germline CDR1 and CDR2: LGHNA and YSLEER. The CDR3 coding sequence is TGCGCCAGCAGCCAAGACCCGGGGCAAAAACTGTTTTTT. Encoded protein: CASSQDPGQKLFF.

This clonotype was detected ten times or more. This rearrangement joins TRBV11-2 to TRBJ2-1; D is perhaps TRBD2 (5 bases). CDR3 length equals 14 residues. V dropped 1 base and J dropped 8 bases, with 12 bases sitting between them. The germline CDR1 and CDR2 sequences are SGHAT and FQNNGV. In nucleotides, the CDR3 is TGTGCCAGCAGCTTAGGGGTAGGAGGCGATGAGCAGTTCTTC. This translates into CASSLGVGGDEQFF.

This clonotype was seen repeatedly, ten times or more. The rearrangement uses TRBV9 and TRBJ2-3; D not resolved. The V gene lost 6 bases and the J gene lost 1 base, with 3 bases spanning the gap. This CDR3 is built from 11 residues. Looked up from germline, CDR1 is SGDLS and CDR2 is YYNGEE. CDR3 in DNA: TGTGCCAGCATCCGCACAGATACGCAGTATTTT. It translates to CASIRTDTQYF. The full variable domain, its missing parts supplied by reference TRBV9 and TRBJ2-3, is DSGVTQTPKHLITATGQRVTLRCSPRSGDLSVYWYQQSLDQGLQFLIQYYNGEERAKGNILERFSAQQFPDLHSELNLSSLELGDSALYFCASIRTDTQYFGPGTRLTVL.

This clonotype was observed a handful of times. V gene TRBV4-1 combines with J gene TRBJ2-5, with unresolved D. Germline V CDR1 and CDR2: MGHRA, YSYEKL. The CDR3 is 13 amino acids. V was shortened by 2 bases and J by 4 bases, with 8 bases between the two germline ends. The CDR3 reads CASSQPGGETQYF. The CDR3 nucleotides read TGCGCCAGCAGCCAACCCGGCGGAGAGACCCAGTACTTC.